This T cell receptor beta chain was profiled in a study of chemoradiotherapy in HPV16-positive cancers. This clone was seen once. TCRdb keeps only in-frame clones here, not all; method: immunoSEQ multiplex PCR. The repertoire holds some 28,000 clones, with approximately 80% as singletons. Germline-derived CDR1 and CDR2 are SGHVS and FNYEAQ. V gave up 5 bases and J gave up 0 bases, with 8 bases separating them. The CDR3 contains 14 residues. Material: blood, obtained from a patient who underwent chemoradiotherapy. The clonotype originates from a human donor with HPV-associated anogenital cancer. The chain has TRBV7-6 and TRBJ1-3; D perhaps matches TRBD1 (6 bases). CDR3: CASSGRGSGNTIYF. In nucleotides, the CDR3 is TGTGCCAGCAGCGGCAGGGGCTCTGGAAACACCATATATTTT.